Listed below are T cell receptor beta chains from one sample, sequenced in a study of OX40 agonist ivuxolimab in advanced cancers. Repertoires were generated with immunoSEQ multiplex PCR, while TCRdb's copy carries only in-frame clones and drops some. The sample shows tens of thousands of clones, roughly 92% of them seen only once. The sample in question was CD4+ or CD8+ T cells sorted from blood, obtained in a trial of the OX40 agonist ivuxolimab. The receptors stem from an adult with an advanced solid tumor such as melanoma, head and neck, liver or kidney cancer. Both conserved end residues are trimmed from each CDR3. Some rows have no size entry. The others give once, few or many, or a class for an expanded clone.

size,V,J,CDR3
.,TRBV28,TRBJ2-2,ASSFPASGPGELF
.,TRBV4-1,TRBJ2-1,ASSQDRAGGLSEQF
.,TRBV19,TRBJ2-7,ASSPWAQGQVTYEQY
.,TRBV9,TRBJ2-2,ASSSLAGPNTGELF
.,TRBV7-9,TRBJ2-3,ASSYWTADPDTQY
.,TRBV18,TRBJ2-5,ASSPPHRGAGETQY
.,TRBV7-9,TRBJ1-2,ASSLAGTGGIVYGYT
.,TRBV7-3,TRBJ2-5,ASSASGNDGETQY
.,TRBV10-2,TRBJ2-1,ASSEFLAGTYEQF
.,TRBV5-1,TRBJ2-5,ASSLGSGGSRAQY
once,TRBV19,TRBJ1-5,ASSIDLDRGSPPQH
once,TRBV19,TRBJ2-7,ASSAAGQGVYEQY
.,TRBV27,TRBJ2-7,ASSWFQGSEQY
.,TRBV11-2,TRBJ1-2,ASSISPLTRGYT
.,TRBV21-1,TRBJ2-3,ASSNQGADTQY
once,TRBV5-1,.,ASSLGSRGRAPSYEQY
.,TRBV2,TRBJ1-1,ASSREGGIEGLMMNTEAF
.,TRBV7-9,TRBJ2-1,ASTTSFNEQF
once,TRBV2,TRBJ2-2,ASSVLGESGGELF
.,TRBV6-5,TRBJ2-7,ASSPGPQLAVEQY
.,TRBV5-6,TRBJ2-7,ASSLGLAGPPAYEQY
.,TRBV5-8,TRBJ2-5,ASSPPLRETQY
.,TRBV10-1,TRBJ2-3,ASRGERTSTDTQY
once,TRBV2,TRBJ2-3,ASPGSTDTQY
.,TRBV4-1,TRBJ2-7,ASSQNILAGTYEQY
.,TRBV27,TRBJ2-3,ASSDSLWPDTQY
.,TRBV27,TRBJ2-7,ATGQGHLSMGYEQY
.,TRBV27,TRBJ2-3,ASSLYRPGTTDTQY
.,TRBV27,TRBJ1-4,ASSLYRGHEKLF
.,TRBV7-6,TRBJ1-2,ASSPNREPFNYGYT
.,TRBV7-3,TRBJ2-3,ASSLVSRGTDTQY
.,TRBV12-5,TRBJ2-2,ASGLVLQGAGELF
.,TRBV5-5,TRBJ2-7,ASSLLPGGLYEQY
.,TRBV11-2,TRBJ2-2,ASSFSPGELF
.,TRBV4-2,TRBJ2-7,ASSPGSGPYEQY
.,TRBV7-9,TRBJ2-5,ASSQNRGYQETQY
once,TRBV7-6,TRBJ2-1,ASSLGNEQF
.,TRBV30,TRBJ2-5,AWATGVTSQETQY
.,TRBV14,TRBJ2-7,ASSPNGGKVYEQY
.,TRBV27,TRBJ2-1,ASRLAGVYNEQF